The 7 T cell receptor beta chains listed next were all sequenced from one sample in a study of PD-L1 blockade in urothelial cancer. The time point was: pretreatment peripheral blood. Generated by immunoSEQ multiplex PCR, the TCRdb table keeps only in-frame clones and is missing some. The table lists tens of thousands of clones, 84% of them singletons, with around 1.9% in the top ten. Sequenced material: PBMCs, taken around atezolizumab (anti-PD-L1) treatment. Receptor source: a man in his 60s with urothelial cancer.

This clone was observed once. The chain links TRBV9 to TRBJ2-1; tentative D call: TRBD1 (6 bases). Germline V gene sequence: CDR1 SGDLS, CDR2 YYNGEE. V gave up 2 bases and J gave up 4 bases, with 13 bases separating them. The CDR3 contains 15 residues. The CDR3 bases are TGTGCCAGCAGCGTCCGGGACACAGATTACAATGAGCAGTTCTTC. The encoded protein is CASSVRDTDYNEQFF.

The chain is built from TRBV7-9 and TRBJ1-3; D not certain. The germline V gene encodes CDR1 SEHNR and CDR2 FQNEAQ (reference sequence). The CDR3 length is 16 residues. The ends were cut back, 5 bases at V and 0 bases at J, with 14 bases in the middle. CDR3 DNA sequence: TGTGCCAGCAGCACCCTGAGCACCATCTCTGGAAACACCATATATTTT. It is translated as CASSTLSTISGNTIYF. Full variable domain (remainder filled in from reference TRBV7-9 and TRBJ1-3): DTGVSQNPRHKITKRGQNVTFRCDPISEHNRLYWYRQTLGQGPEFLTYFQNEAQLEKSRLLSDRFSAERPKGSFSTLEIQRTEQGDSAMYLCASSTLSTISGNTIYFGEGSWLTVV.

The V and J genes are TRBV27 and TRBJ2-7; D not resolved. CDR3 length equals 11 residues. Trimming shortened V by 5 bases and J by 5 bases, and 7 bases separated the two germline ends. The germline CDR1 and CDR2 sequences are MNHEY and SMNVEV (reference sequence). The CDR3 DNA follows: TGTGCCAGCAGTGAGAGGAACGAGCAGTACTTC. Protein: CASSERNEQYF.

This chain uses TRBV19 with TRBJ1-2; 8 nucleotides line up with TRBD1. The CDR3 sequence is 15 residues long. V was clipped by 10 bases and J by 3 bases; unmatched bases: 13. Germline V lookup: CDR1 LNHDA, CDR2 SQIVND (reference sequence). The CDR3 loop is CATRNRGKRDYGYTF. In DNA, the CDR3 is TGTGCCACCAGAAACAGGGGGAAGAGAGACTATGGCTACACCTTC.

This sequence joins TRBV5-1 and TRBJ2-3; 8 bases are shared with TRBD2. Germline CDR1 is SGHRS and CDR2 is YFSETQ. The CDR3 extends over 14 amino acids. V trimming: 0 bases; J trimming: 7 bases; junction bases outside the gene matches: 4. The CDR3: CASSLGTSINTQYF. The CDR3 DNA reads as TGCGCCAGCAGCTTGGGGACTAGCATTAATACGCAGTATTTT.

This chain uses TRBV4-1 with TRBJ1-2; D may be TRBD1 (5 bases). This CDR3 contains 15 residues. Trimming shortened V by 0 bases and J by 8 bases, and 16 bases separated the two germline ends. Germline-derived CDR1 and CDR2 are MGHRA and YSYEKL. As DNA, the CDR3 is TGCGCCAGCAGCCAAGAGGTCAGGGTTCTTCGCGGCTACACCTTC. Protein product: CASSQEVRVLRGYTF.

The chain joins TRBV29-1 to TRBJ2-2; 9 nucleotides match TRBD1. The CDR3 length is 15 residues. The junction had 13 bases not matched to a gene; V was cut back by 7 bases and J by 7 bases. The germline gives CDR1 SQVTM, CDR2 ANQGSEA. CDR3 residues: CSGITGTGYGGELFF. CDR3 nucleotide sequence: TGCAGCGGCATAACCGGGACAGGGTATGGCGGGGAGCTGTTTTTT.